Each of the 15 T cell receptor beta chains below was sequenced from the same sample in a study of T cell responses to AZD1222 COVID-19 vaccine. Here immunoSEQ multiplex PCR was the method, and the copy in TCRdb shows in-frame clones only, minus some. The data show over 95,000 clones, roughly 90% seen once. This sample comprised peripheral blood, obtained on day 0 of AZD1222 vaccination. Receptors originate from an adult in good health.

J is TRBJ1-5 and V is TRBV12-5, with D unresolved. Trimming removed 9 bases at V and 4 bases at J, with 7 bases between. Germline V gene data show CDR1 as LGHNT and CDR2 as FRNRAP. The CDR3 contains 11 residues. The CDR3 sequence: CASRRNQPQHF. CDR3 DNA: TGTGCTAGCCGAAGGAATCAGCCCCAGCATTTT.

The chain has TRBV7-8 and TRBJ2-5; TRBD2 matches at 8 bases. The length of the CDR3 is 15 residues. CDR1 and CDR2 from the germline V gene are SGHVS and FQNEAQ. V gave up 1 base and J gave up 3 bases; unmatched junction bases: 4. The CDR3 DNA is TGTGCCAGCAGCTTAGACGGGAGGGCCGAAGAGACCCAGTACTTC. Its protein is CASSLDGRAEETQYF.

The chain uses TRBV7-8 and TRBJ2-7; TRBD2 is a possible D gene (5 bases). CDR1 is SGHVS, CDR2 FQNEAQ, per germline. The CDR3 contains 13 residues. V was cut by 6 bases and J by 2 bases, with 11 bases left in between. The CDR3 nucleotides read TGTGCCAGCAGGATTGGAGGAGCCTACGAGCAGTACTTC. Encoded protein: CASRIGGAYEQYF.

The chain joins TRBV24-1 to TRBJ2-3; 11 bases are shared with TRBD1. There are 15 residues in the CDR3. Per germline, CDR1 KGHDR and CDR2 SFDVKD. J gave up 5 bases and V 7 bases, and 7 bases lay outside the gene matches. The CDR3 here is CATSAGTGGLDTQYF. The CDR3 DNA reads as TGTGCCACCAGCGCCGGGACAGGGGGATTAGATACGCAGTATTTT.

The genes are TRBV28 and TRBJ1-5; 8 bases line up with TRBD1. This CDR3 comprises 18 residues. Germline loops: CDR1 MDHEN, CDR2 SYDVKM. J gave up 0 bases and V 4 bases, and 11 bases lay outside the gene matches. The CDR3 DNA follows: TGTGCCAGCAGTTCCCAATTGACAGGGGCGTATAGCAATCAGCCCCAGCATTTT. It codes for CASSSQLTGAYSNQPQHF.

This clone was recorded only once. The chain links TRBV29-1 to TRBJ1-1; possibly TRBD1 for D (5 bases). Trimming left V 1 base short and J 8 bases short, with 14 bases between. There are 13 residues in the CDR3. Looked up from germline, CDR1 is SQVTM and CDR2 is ANQGSEA. The CDR3 sequence: CSVEAVRAREAFF. The CDR3 DNA is TGCAGCGTTGAAGCGGTCAGGGCACGGGAAGCTTTCTTT. Full variable domain (outside the CDR3, taken from reference TRBV29-1 and TRBJ1-1): SAVISQKPSRDICQRGTSLTIQCQVDSQVTMMFWYRQQPGQSLTLIATANQGSEATYESGFVIDKFPISRPNLTFSTLTVSNMSPEDSSIYLCSVEAVRAREAFFGQGTRLTVV.

The chain has TRBV18 and TRBJ1-5; tentative D call: TRBD1 (5 bases). Trimming left V 3 bases short and J 1 base short, with 10 bases between. The CDR3 length is 15 residues. The V gene's germline CDR1 is KGHSH and CDR2 LQKENI. In DNA form, the CDR3 reads TGTGCCAGCTCACCGGCCGACAGAAGCAATCAGCCCCAGCATTTT. Its protein product is CASSPADRSNQPQHF.

This rearrangement joins TRBV28 to TRBJ1-1; weak D call: TRBD1 (6 bases). The germline V gene has CDR1 MDHEN and CDR2 SYDVKM. V gave up 6 bases and J gave up 4 bases, with 15 bases separating them. CDR3 length equals 14 residues. The CDR3: CASRFRGGSTEAFF. For the CDR3, the DNA is TGTGCCAGCAGATTCAGGGGTGGGTCCACTGAAGCTTTCTTT.

The chain links TRBV18 to TRBJ1-1; 8 nucleotides match TRBD1. Unmatched junction bases numbered 5, after V lost 4 bases and J lost 7 bases. The CDR3 is made up of 13 amino acids. In germline, CDR1 is KGHSH, CDR2 LQKENI. The CDR3 is CASSLRDRNEAFF. CDR3 nucleotides: TGTGCCAGCTCACTCCGGGACAGGAATGAAGCTTTCTTT.

This sequence joins TRBV28 and TRBJ1-2; D not certain. The germline gives CDR1 MDHEN, CDR2 SYDVKM. CDR3 size: 13 residues. V was pared by 6 bases and J by 1 base, with 9 bases between. The CDR3 spells CASRTHRNYGYTF. Here the CDR3 DNA reads TGTGCCAGCAGGACTCATCGTAACTATGGCTACACCTTC.

V is TRBV30 and J is TRBJ1-5; the D gene is possibly TRBD1 (5 bases). Germline CDR1 reads GTSNPN; CDR2 reads SVGIG (reference sequence). The CDR3 sequence is 15 residues long. V lost 3 bases and J 0 bases, leaving 12 bases between the germline ends. CDR3 amino acids: CAWSVDSYSNQPQHF. CDR3 sequence (DNA): TGTGCCTGGAGCGTAGACAGTTATAGCAATCAGCCCCAGCATTTT.

The rearrangement links TRBV5-1 to TRBJ2-7; tentatively, D is TRBD2 (6 bases). CDR1 and CDR2 from the germline V gene are SGHRS and YFSETQ. The CDR3 has 16 amino acids. V was shortened by 2 bases and J by 7 bases, with 22 bases between the two germline ends. The CDR3 bases are TGCGCCAGCAGCTTAGTGGGAGGCCCTGAGTGGGTGGAGCAGTACTTC. It is translated as CASSLVGGPEWVEQYF.

This chain connects TRBV7-9 to TRBJ1-5, with 7 bases that match TRBD1. This CDR3 has 16 amino acids. The germline CDR1 and CDR2 sequences are SEHNR and FQNEAQ (reference sequence). V shed 1 base and J 3 bases; nucleotides not matched to a gene: 6. Written as DNA, the CDR3 is TGTGCCAGCAGCTTAGAAGGGACAGAAAACAATCAGCCCCAGCATTTT. Amino acids: CASSLEGTENNQPQHF. Full variable domain (outside the CDR3, taken from reference TRBV7-9 and TRBJ1-5): DTGVSQNPRHKITKRGQNVTFRCDPISEHNRLYWYRQTLGQGPEFLTYFQNEAQLEKSRLLSDRFSAERPKGSFSTLEIQRTEQGDSAMYLCASSLEGTENNQPQHFGDGTRLSIL.

The chain recombines TRBV5-4 with TRBJ2-2; unclear D gene. The CDR3 covers 14 residues. V lost 5 bases and J lost 8, with 16 bases in between. Germline V gene lookup returns CDR1 SGHNT and CDR2 YYREEE (reference sequence). The CDR3 sequence: CASRKMGFGGELFF. The CDR3 DNA reads as TGTGCCAGCAGGAAGATGGGGTTTGGAGGGGAGCTGTTTTTT.

The chain joins TRBV7-3 to TRBJ1-1; possible D gene TRBD1, 6 bases. The V gene lost 5 bases and the J gene lost 5 bases, with 18 bases spanning the gap. CDR3 size: 15 residues. In germline, CDR1 is SGHTA, CDR2 FQGTGA. CDR3: CASSPSAQGGTEAFF. Written as DNA, the CDR3 is TGTGCCAGCAGCCCGTCCGCACAGGGAGGGACTGAAGCTTTCTTT.